The 6 T cell receptor beta chains below were found in one sample sequenced in a study of naive and memory T cell subsets (dated by TCRdb to about 2017). Using 3' ligation of a UMI-containing oligonucleotide to TCR cDNA, the study laid out a robust and sensitive protocol to amplify, sequence and analyze TCRs. The library was made by 5' RACE. Sequencing was performed on an Illumina MiSeq. The ligated cDNA was amplified in four rounds of PCR with nested alpha and beta constant region primers together with the SP2 primer. TCRdb reprocessing: public reads trimmed at Q25 with fastp, clones called with MiXCR, in-frame beta chains kept. Rows with one shared CDR3 protein collapse into an entry with the most common genes and DNA. This sample holds more than 55,000 distinct CDR3 sequences; more than 7.5% were observed only once. The ten most abundant clones make up roughly 9.8% of the sample. These receptors were obtained from a female donor in good health.

In this sample, this clonotype turned up many times. The chain employs TRBV6-2 or TRBV6-3 and TRBJ2-3; D unresolved. Trimming stripped 6 bases from V and 1 base from J, with 5 bases between. The CDR3 runs to 12 residues. Germline assignment: CDR1 MNHEY and CDR2 SVGEGT. The CDR3 coding sequence is TGTGCCAGCAGCTCTCGCACAGATACGCAGTATTTT. This translates into CASSSRTDTQYF.

The sample holds a few counts of this clonotype. The rearrangement uses TRBV2 and TRBJ2-5; TRBD2 might be the D (7 bases). V was clipped by 4 bases and J by 4 bases, with 13 bases between them. The CDR3 is 14 amino acids. The germline CDR1 and CDR2 sequences are SNHLY and FYNNEI. The CDR3 sequence: CASSAAGARETQYF. CDR3 nucleotides: TGTGCCAGCAGTGCGGCGGGGGCGCGAGAGACCCAGTACTTC. Using reference TRBV2 and TRBJ2-5 for the parts outside the CDR3, the full variable domain is EPEVTQTPSHQVTQMGQEVILRCVPISNHLYFYWYRQILGQKVEFLVSFYNNEISEKSEIFDDQFSVERPDGSNFTLKIRSTKLEDSAMYFCASSAAGARETQYFGPGTRLLVL.

This clonotype showed up just a few times. This chain joins TRBV9 and TRBJ2-3; D ambiguous. CDR1 is SGDLS and CDR2 is YYNGEE in the germline V gene. The V and J ends lost 0 bases and 6 bases respectively, with 5 bases between them. This CDR3 region has 12 residues. The CDR3 DNA follows: TGTGCCAGCAGCGTAGGGGTTGATACGCAGTATTTT. Its protein is CASSVGVDTQYF.

A note on this clonotype: Relative to the germline gene, one junction end is altered; a read error may explain this. The chain uses TRBV6-6 and TRBJ1-6, with 9 nucleotides matching TRBD1. Germline V gene data show CDR1 as MNHNY and CDR2 as SVGAGI (reference sequence). The CDR3 sequence is 14 residues long. CDR3 coding DNA: TGTGCCAGCAGTTTGGGACAGGGAGAGACACCCCTCGACTTT. It specifies CASSLGQGETPLDF.

This clonotype was seen ten or more times. CDR3 in amino acids: CASSLGPTEAFF. The CDR3 DNA reads TGTGCCAGCAGCTTAGGGCCCACTGAAGCTTTCTTT. This chain joins TRBV7-8 and TRBJ1-1; D ambiguous. This CDR3 is 12 amino acids long. V was clipped by 1 base and J by 4 bases, with 4 bases between them. Per germline, CDR1 SGHVS and CDR2 FQNEAQ. The full variable domain, with the rest looked up from reference TRBV7-8 and TRBJ1-1, is GAGVSQSPRYKVAKRGQDVALRCDPISGHVSLFWYQQALGQGPEFLTYFQNEAQLDKSGLPSDRFFAERPEGSVSTLKIQRTQQEDSAVYLCASSLGPTEAFFGQGTRLTVV.

This clonotype was seen ten or more times. The chain has TRBV30 and TRBJ1-2; a possible D gene is TRBD1 (6 bases). This CDR3 comprises 13 residues. CDR1 is GTSNPN and CDR2 is SVGIG in the germline V gene (reference sequence). Trimming shortened V by 3 bases and J by 4 bases, and 12 bases separated the two germline ends. This CDR3 reads CAWSPQGSYGYTF. The CDR3 bases are TGTGCCTGGAGCCCACAGGGAAGCTATGGCTACACCTTC.